The 28 T cell receptor beta chains in this list originate from one sample, sequenced in a study of blood T cells in healthy people across ages (dated by TCRdb to the mid-2010s). Library method: 5' RACE. The instrument given in TCRdb is Illumina HiSeq 2500. A second PCR of roughly 6 to 11 cycles was run with a J-beta primer mix and a sample-barcoded 5' primer. Through fastp at Q25 and MiXCR, TCRdb rebuilt clones from the public reads, retaining in-frame beta chains. Rows with a matching CDR3 protein are joined into one entry that keeps the most common DNA and genes. The sample records about 1.6 million distinct CDR3 sequences, roughly 32% of which are singletons. The biggest ten clones account for about 10% of the sample. Sample: blood. These TCRs come from a woman between 25 and 40 years old in good health.

This clonotype appeared once. The chain combines TRBV28 with TRBJ1-4; TRBD1 matches at 9 bases. With 7 bases clipped from V and 5 bases from J, the junction kept 5 bases outside the gene matches. CDR1 and CDR2 from the germline V gene are MDHEN and SYDVKM. The CDR3 extends over 14 amino acids. CDR3 loop: CASNRQGVNEKLFF. CDR3 coding DNA: TGTGCCAGCAACCGACAGGGGGTGAATGAAAAACTGTTTTTT.

A few counts support this clonotype. V and J are TRBV20-1 and TRBJ2-5; D is uncertain. The CDR3 length is 12 residues. Deletions cut 1 base from V and 1 base from J, with 4 bases between. CDR1 and CDR2 from the germline V gene are DFQATT and SNEGSKA (reference sequence). Here the CDR3 DNA reads TGCAGTGCTAGAGCCATCCAAGAGACCCAGTACTTC. Encoded protein: CSARAIQETQYF.

The chain recombines TRBV20-1 with TRBJ2-5; D may be TRBD2 (6 bases). The germline V gene encodes CDR1 DFQATT and CDR2 SNEGSKA (reference sequence). Trimming pared 5 bases from V and 5 bases from J, leaving 18 bases between. The CDR3 length is 14 residues. The CDR3, as DNA: TGCAGTGCTGACCGACTAGATGCCTACGAGACCCAGTACTTC. Protein: CSADRLDAYETQYF.

The chain carries TRBV13 and TRBJ2-7; D is possibly TRBD1 (6 bases). This CDR3 is 16 amino acids long. Germline V gene lookup returns CDR1 PRHDT and CDR2 FYEKMQ (reference sequence). V lost 5 bases and J 2 bases, leaving 19 bases between the germline ends. CDR3 coding DNA: TGTGCCAGCAGCCGTCTCTGGACAGCGGTGACCTACGAGCAGTACTTC. It translates to CASSRLWTAVTYEQYF. Complete variable domain (other parts from reference TRBV13 and TRBJ2-7): AAGVIQSPRHLIKEKRETATLKCYPIPRHDTVYWYQQGPGQDPQFLISFYEKMQSDKGSIPDRFSAQQFSDYHSELNMSSLELGDSALYFCASSRLWTAVTYEQYFGPGTRLTVT.

There are many counts of this clonotype. The rearrangement joins TRBV6-4 to TRBJ1-5; a weak D match, TRBD1 (6 bases). The germline V gene has CDR1 MRHNA and CDR2 SNTAGT. The CDR3 contains 13 residues. Trimming pared 7 bases from V and 4 bases from J, leaving 11 bases between. CDR3 protein: CASTGAGNQPQHF. Here the CDR3 DNA reads TGTGCCAGCACAGGGGCGGGGAATCAGCCCCAGCATTTT.

The rearrangement joins TRBV21-1 to TRBJ2-7; the table calls TRBD2, which could not be checked here. TRBV21-1 is a pseudogene segment. This CDR3 region has 19 residues. CDR3 DNA: TGTGCCAGCAGCAAAAGATCAAGACTAGCGGGGGGATTCTCGTCCGAGCAGTACTTC. Amino acids: CASSKRSRLAGGFSSEQYF.

This sequence joins TRBV6-2 or TRBV6-3 and TRBJ2-5; no firm D call. In germline, CDR1 is MNHEY, CDR2 SVGEGT. Trimming took off 6 bases at V and 7 bases at J, with 18 bases between the two ends. The CDR3 spans 14 residues. The CDR3: CASSRNLASGTQYF. CDR3 coding DNA: TGTGCCAGCAGCCGCAACCTCGCGTCCGGGACCCAGTACTTC.

The sample holds many counts of this clonotype. This chain joins TRBV12-3 or TRBV12-4 and TRBJ1-5; maybe TRBD1 (5 bases). Between the trimmed V and J ends, which lost 5 bases and 3 bases, there was a span of 11 bases. CDR3 size: 14 residues. The CDR3, as DNA: TGTGCCAGCAGTCTTCGACAGATCAATCAGCCCCAGCATTTT. Its protein product is CASSLRQINQPQHF.

The chain couples TRBV6-2 or TRBV6-3 to TRBJ2-1; D is perhaps TRBD1 (6 bases). This CDR3 contains 14 residues. The V gene lost 6 bases and the J gene lost 9 bases, with 18 bases spanning the gap. Germline V lookup: CDR1 MNHEY, CDR2 SVGEGT. As DNA, the CDR3 is TGTGCCAGCAGACCCTCGTCAAGGGGGAGTGAGCAGTTCTTC. Its translation: CASRPSSRGSEQFF.

Note on this clonotype: Relative to the germline gene, one junction end is altered; a read error may explain this. The chain couples TRBV28 to TRBJ1-1; a possible D gene is TRBD1 (5 bases). The CDR3 consists of 14 residues. The germline V gene has CDR1 MDHEN and CDR2 SYDVKM. CDR3 sequence reads: CASSLEGANSEAFF. Written as DNA, the CDR3 is TGTGCCAGCTCACTGGAAGGGGCGAACTCTGAAGCTTTCTTT.

The gene calls are TRBV10-1 and TRBJ2-1; TRBD1 aligns across 7 bases. The CDR3 totals 15 residues. The germline V gene encodes CDR1 WNHNN and CDR2 SYGVQD (reference sequence). Losses at the gene ends were 3 bases for V and 7 bases for J; bases not matched to a gene: 9. CDR3 loop: CASSDTGTDSNEQFF. For the CDR3, the DNA is TGCGCCAGCAGTGATACCGGGACAGATAGTAATGAGCAGTTCTTC.

This clonotype was detected only a few times. This chain links TRBV12-3 or TRBV12-4 with TRBJ2-5; TRBD1 matches 8 bases. The CDR3 sequence is 20 residues long. The junction had 18 bases not matched to a gene; V was cut back by 2 bases and J by 1 base. CDR3 bases: TGTGCCAGCAGTTTAAGGGTTCGGAGATTCACAGGGGGGTCCCAAGAGACCCAGTACTTC. Its translation: CASSLRVRRFTGGSQETQYF.

This clonotype appeared once. The genes are TRBV26 and TRBJ2-1; the D segment call TRBD2 is taken from the table without a DNA check. TRBV26 is given as a pseudogene. This CDR3 is built from 20 residues. The CDR3 is CASRREGGTYPFYSYNEQFF. The CDR3 region has the DNA TGTGCCAGCAGAAGGGAGGGGGGAACCTACCCTTTTTACTCCTACAATGAGCAGTTCTTC.

There are many counts of this clonotype. This chain joins TRBV20-1 and TRBJ2-5; D is undetermined. The germline CDR1 and CDR2 sequences are DFQATT and SNEGSKA (reference sequence). This CDR3 contains 15 residues. Trimming cost V 6 bases and J 1 base, with 18 bases left between them. As DNA, the CDR3 is TGCAGTGCCCCCGAGCTCCGGCGGATCCAAGAGACCCAGTACTTC. It encodes CSAPELRRIQETQYF.

This chain uses TRBV4-2 with TRBJ2-1; D ambiguous. The CDR3 covers 13 residues. The V and J ends lost 0 bases and 7 bases respectively, with 7 bases between them. Looked up from germline, CDR1 is LGHNA and CDR2 is YNFKEQ. CDR3 nucleotide sequence: TGTGCCAGCAGCCAAGAATGGGCAAATGAGCAGTTCTTC. Translated, it gives CASSQEWANEQFF.

This clonotype was observed a handful of times. Here the CDR3 DNA reads TGCAGTGCTAGAGCCCTCTTACCTAGCTCCTACAATGAGCAGTTCTTC. Its protein product is CSARALLPSSYNEQFF. This sequence joins TRBV20-1 and TRBJ2-1, with unresolved D. There are 16 residues in the CDR3. The V gene's germline CDR1 is DFQATT and CDR2 SNEGSKA (reference sequence). V was clipped by 1 base and J by 0 bases, with 13 bases between them.

This clonotype was picked up one time. This sequence joins TRBV3-1 and TRBJ2-5; D possibly corresponds to TRBD1 (6 bases). Germline V gene data show CDR1 as LGHDT and CDR2 as YNNKEL (reference sequence). The CDR3 contains 22 residues. Trimming stripped 4 bases from V and 2 bases from J, with 35 bases between. The CDR3 sequence: CASSRGILKRVGTKGEQETQYF. The CDR3 nucleotides read TGTGCCAGCAGCCGGGGGATACTGAAACGGGTCGGGACAAAAGGGGAACAAGAGACCCAGTACTTC.

V gene TRBV3-1 combines with J gene TRBJ2-7; maybe TRBD1 (6 bases). The CDR3 length is 14 residues. Germline V gives CDR1 LGHDT, CDR2 YNNKEL (reference sequence). The V end lost 2 bases, the J end lost 7 bases, and 15 bases lay between the germline ends. The CDR3 DNA reads TGTGCCAGCAGCCAACTAGGGGGAGCAGGAGAGCAGTACTTC. It codes for CASSQLGGAGEQYF.

This chain uses TRBV20-1 with TRBJ2-4; 8 bases map to TRBD2. The J call may be wrong; the DNA end is better matched by TRBJ2-5. Germline V gene lookup returns CDR1 DFQATT and CDR2 SNEGSKA (reference sequence). The CDR3 sequence is 13 residues long. In DNA form, the CDR3 reads TGCAGTGTCGTACTAGCGGCCCAGGAGACCCAGTACTTC. It specifies CSVVLAAQETQYF.

The rearrangement links TRBV5-1 to TRBJ2-3; maybe TRBD2 (6 bases). The CDR3 is 16 amino acids. The germline CDR1 and CDR2 sequences are SGHRS and YFSETQ. The V and J ends lost 1 base and 1 base respectively, with 13 bases between them. The CDR3 is CASSLYPGVGTDTQYF. For the CDR3, the DNA is TGCGCCAGCAGCTTGTACCCGGGGGTTGGCACAGATACGCAGTATTTT.

The J gene is TRBJ2-3, the V gene TRBV12-3 or TRBV12-4, with D perhaps matching TRBD2 (6 bases). V was clipped by 6 bases and J by 5 bases, with 21 bases between them. The CDR3 has 16 residues. In nucleotides, the CDR3 is TGTGCCAGCAGCCAAGGACTAAGTCTCCCGGGAGATACGCAGTATTTT. Translated: CASSQGLSLPGDTQYF.

In the case of this clonotype: A read error may account for a junction end that differs from germline. J is TRBJ2-7 and V is TRBV4-1; 7 positions agree with TRBD2. CDR3 size: 15 residues. The germline CDR1 and CDR2 sequences are MGHRA and YSYEKL. The CDR3 region is CASSRGGGASYEQYF. In nucleotides, the CDR3 is TGTGCCAGCAGCCGCGGGGGAGGGGCCTCCTACGAGCAGTACTTC.

This clonotype was detected only a few times. The chain links TRBV11-2 to TRBJ1-2, with D possibly matching TRBD1 (6 bases). The CDR3 contains 15 residues. Germline assignment: CDR1 SGHAT and CDR2 FQNNGV. V lost 5 bases and J 4 bases, leaving 17 bases between the germline ends. The CDR3 nucleotides read TGTGCCAGCAGCCCTCGTGGGCAGGGGATCTATGGCTACACCTTC. Translated, it gives CASSPRGQGIYGYTF. Using reference TRBV11-2 and TRBJ1-2 for the parts outside the CDR3, the full variable domain is EAGVAQSPRYKIIEKRQSVAFWCNPISGHATLYWYQQILGQGPKLLIQFQNNGVVDDSQLPKDRFSAERLKGVDSTLKIQPAKLEDSAVYLCASSPRGQGIYGYTFGSGTRLTVV.

This clonotype was detected only a few times. The chain carries TRBV10-3 and TRBJ1-5; perhaps TRBD1 as D (5 bases). From germline, CDR1 is ENHRY and CDR2 SYGVKD. CDR3 length: 14 amino acids. V lost 3 bases and J lost 4, with 10 bases in between. The CDR3 nucleotides read TGTGCCATCAGTGATCAGGGTTATAATCAGCCCCAGCATTTT. It specifies CAISDQGYNQPQHF.

As to this clonotype: The junction and the germline gene differ at one end; a read error may be behind it. This chain links TRBV7-9 with TRBJ2-3, with 12 positions matching TRBD1. CDR3 length equals 16 residues. The germline V gene encodes CDR1 SEHNR and CDR2 FQNEAQ (reference sequence). CDR3 sequence: CACSVSGQGAEDTQYF. The CDR3 nucleotides are TGTGCCTGCAGCGTATCGGGACAGGGGGCTGAAGATACGCAGTATTTT.

V and J are TRBV10-1 and TRBJ2-2; TRBD1 aligns across 9 bases. CDR1 WNHNN and CDR2 SYGVQD come from the germline V gene (reference sequence). Germline trimming cut 8 bases from V and 4 bases from J; bases unmatched to any gene: 8. The CDR3 has 15 amino acids. CDR3 nucleotide sequence: TGCGCCAGCGGATCCGGGACAGGGAGCACCGGGGAGCTGTTTTTT. Its translation: CASGSGTGSTGELFF.

This clonotype was observed a few times. This CDR3 is CASSVGGGWDEQYF. The CDR3 nucleotides are TGTGCCAGCAGCGTAGGCGGGGGATGGGACGAGCAGTACTTC. The J gene is TRBJ2-7, the V gene TRBV9; 7 bases align to TRBD2. This CDR3 spans 14 amino acids. The V segment lost 0 bases and the J segment 5 bases; nucleotides outside the gene matches: 5. Germline assignment: CDR1 SGDLS and CDR2 YYNGEE.

This clonotype was detected many times. The CDR3 DNA follows: TGTGCCAGCAGCTTCTATAACACTGAAGCTTTCTTT. The encoded protein is CASSFYNTEAFF. V and J are TRBV7-3 and TRBJ1-1; D not resolved. Germline V gives CDR1 SGHTA, CDR2 FQGTGA. V shed 3 bases and J shed 2 bases, with 4 bases lying between them. CDR3 length: 12 residues.